A single sample gave rise to the 25 T cell receptor beta chains below, sequenced in a study of cytomegalovirus exposure and HLA in healthy donors. Sequencing used immunoSEQ multiplex PCR; TCRdb keeps in-frame clones, though not all of them. The table lists 150,000 to 200,000 clones, about 86% of them singletons, with 5.5% to 6% in the top ten. Material: PBMCs. These receptor sequences come from a woman aged 30 to 39 in good health and CMV-seronegative.

This sequence joins TRBV7-2 and TRBJ1-2, with 7 positions matching TRBD1. The CDR3 length is 14 residues. The V and J ends lost 5 bases and 2 bases, in that order; junction bases with no gene match: 5. Germline assignment: CDR1 SGHTA and CDR2 FQGNSA. This CDR3 is CASSQEQGNYGYTF. The CDR3 bases are TGTGCCAGCAGCCAAGAACAGGGGAACTATGGCTACACCTTC.

This clone was counted a few times. The chain joins TRBV5-1 to TRBJ2-7; 8 bases are shared with TRBD2. The CDR3 spans 15 residues. Germline V lookup: CDR1 SGHRS, CDR2 YFSETQ. Unmatched junction bases numbered 11, after V lost 4 bases and J lost 5 bases. The DNA of the CDR3 is TGCGCCAGCAGCCCACCGGGACTAGGTACCCACGAGCAGTACTTC. Amino acids: CASSPPGLGTHEQYF.

The chain links TRBV7-8 to TRBJ2-7; TRBD1 or TRBD2 may be the D gene (5 bases each). Germline-derived CDR1 and CDR2 are SGHVS and FQNEAQ. The length of the CDR3 is 13 residues. V lost 5 bases and J lost 1, with 9 bases in between. The CDR3 loop is CASSRDGSYEQYF. The CDR3 DNA sequence: TGTGCCAGCAGCCGGGACGGATCCTACGAGCAGTACTTC.

V is TRBV28 and J is TRBJ1-5, with D possibly being TRBD1 (6 bases). Germline V gene sequence: CDR1 MDHEN, CDR2 SYDVKM. Trimming cost V 5 bases and J 2 bases, with 13 bases left between them. The CDR3 is 15 amino acids. This CDR3 reads CASSQTGHGNQPQHF. The CDR3 DNA reads TGTGCCAGCAGTCAGACAGGTCACGGCAATCAGCCCCAGCATTTT. The full variable domain, with the rest looked up from reference TRBV28 and TRBJ1-5, is DVKVTQSSRYLVKRTGEKVFLECVQDMDHENMFWYRQDPGLGLRLIYFSYDVKMKEKGDIPEGYSVSREKKERFSLILESASTNQTSMYLCASSQTGHGNQPQHFGDGTRLSIL.

The V call is TRBV28, the J call TRBJ1-1; D unresolved. The length of the CDR3 is 15 residues. The ends were cut back, 6 bases at V and 1 base at J, with 15 bases in the middle. Germline V gene data show CDR1 as MDHEN and CDR2 as SYDVKM. The CDR3 nucleotides are TGTGCCAGCAGCCCATCGTTACATTGGAACACTGAAGCTTTCTTT. Translated, it gives CASSPSLHWNTEAFF.

The CDR3 DNA is TGTGCCAGCAGCGTAGATTCTATGGGAAAGACCCAGTACTTC. It encodes CASSVDSMGKTQYF. The gene calls are TRBV9 and TRBJ2-5; D gene unclear. CDR1 and CDR2 (germline): SGDLS, YYNGEE. There are 14 residues in the CDR3. Trimming cost V 0 bases and J 6 bases, with 12 bases left between them.

The rearrangement links TRBV11-3 to TRBJ2-5, with 13 nucleotides matching TRBD2. This CDR3 spans 16 amino acids. The trim removed 5 bases at V and 2 bases at J, leaving 5 bases unmatched. Germline V gene data show CDR1 as SGHNT and CDR2 as YENEEA. CDR3 in DNA: TGTGCCAGCAGCCTCGGGACTAGCGGGGATCAAGAGACCCAGTACTTC. This codes for CASSLGTSGDQETQYF.

This chain links TRBV28 with TRBJ2-7; TRBD1 aligns across 9 bases. The CDR3 is 17 amino acids. Trimming took 2 bases from V and 3 from J; bases not matched to a gene: 11. Germline CDR1 MDHEN, CDR2 SYDVKM. The CDR3 nucleotides are TGTGCCAGCAGTTTAAGTCGTTCCCCGGGACAGGGCTACGAGCAGTACTTC. It encodes CASSLSRSPGQGYEQYF.

The chain is built from TRBV28 and TRBJ2-7; 10 bases are shared with TRBD1. Germline V gives CDR1 MDHEN, CDR2 SYDVKM. The CDR3 spans 14 residues. V trimming: 2 bases; J trimming: 6 bases; junction bases outside the gene matches: 4. Here the CDR3 reads CASSLTGTGAEQYF. CDR3 sequence (DNA): TGTGCCAGCAGTTTAACGGGGACAGGGGCCGAGCAGTACTTC. The whole variable domain, filled in from reference TRBV28 and TRBJ2-7, reads DVKVTQSSRYLVKRTGEKVFLECVQDMDHENMFWYRQDPGLGLRLIYFSYDVKMKEKGDIPEGYSVSREKKERFSLILESASTNQTSMYLCASSLTGTGAEQYFGPGTRLTVT.

V and J are TRBV4-3 and TRBJ2-5; TRBD1 or TRBD2 may be the D gene (6 bases each). Germline CDR1 reads LGHNA; CDR2 reads YSLEER. This CDR3 spans 13 amino acids. V was trimmed by 3 bases and J by 7 bases, leaving 12 bases between them. The CDR3 nucleotides are TGCGCCAGCAGCCATAGGGGGGCTGGGACCCAGTACTTC. It yields the protein CASSHRGAGTQYF.

This chain joins TRBV9 and TRBJ2-1, with 14 bases identical to TRBD2. V gave up 4 bases and J gave up 9 bases; unmatched junction bases: 6. CDR1 and CDR2 from the germline V gene are SGDLS and YYNGEE. The CDR3 extends over 15 amino acids. CDR3 protein: CASSPGLAGVTEQFF. The CDR3 bases are TGTGCCAGCAGCCCGGGACTAGCGGGAGTCACTGAGCAGTTCTTC. Together with reference TRBV9 and TRBJ2-1, the CDR3 gives the full variable domain: DSGVTQTPKHLITATGQRVTLRCSPRSGDLSVYWYQQSLDQGLQFLIQYYNGEERAKGNILERFSAQQFPDLHSELNLSSLELGDSALYFCASSPGLAGVTEQFFGPGTRLTVL.

The V gene is TRBV19, the J gene TRBJ2-3; 7 bases match TRBD1. This CDR3 contains 14 residues. CDR1 is LNHDA and CDR2 is SQIVND in the germline V gene (reference sequence). V gave up 5 bases and J gave up 2 bases; unmatched junction bases: 4. CDR3 residues: CASSPQGNTDTQYF. In DNA, the CDR3 is TGTGCCAGTAGTCCACAGGGGAACACAGATACGCAGTATTTT.

V and J are TRBV6-6 and TRBJ2-7; TRBD1 is a possible D gene (5 bases). CDR1 is MNHNY, CDR2 SVGAGI, per germline (reference sequence). The CDR3 is 14 residues long. The V end lost 0 bases, the J end lost 3 bases, and 9 bases lay between the germline ends. CDR3 loop: CASSYSDTYYEQYF. The CDR3 coding sequence is TGTGCCAGCAGTTACTCGGACACCTACTACGAGCAGTACTTC.

V gene TRBV9 combines with J gene TRBJ2-7, with a tentative D call TRBD2 (5 bases). The germline V gene encodes CDR1 SGDLS and CDR2 YYNGEE. Trimming took off 0 bases at V and 4 bases at J, with 14 bases between the two ends. This CDR3 is 15 amino acids long. The CDR3 DNA reads TGTGCCAGCAGCGTAGCGACGGGGATGGGGTACGAGCAGTACTTC. Amino acids: CASSVATGMGYEQYF. Variable domain in full (rest from reference TRBV9 and TRBJ2-7): DSGVTQTPKHLITATGQRVTLRCSPRSGDLSVYWYQQSLDQGLQFLIQYYNGEERAKGNILERFSAQQFPDLHSELNLSSLELGDSALYFCASSVATGMGYEQYFGPGTRLTVT.

This clone has just one count. This chain connects TRBV27 to TRBJ1-1; possibly TRBD1 for D (5 bases). With 8 bases removed from V and 0 bases from J, the gap between germline ends came to 16 bases. CDR3 size: 15 residues. Germline CDR1 reads MNHEY; CDR2 reads SMNVEV (reference sequence). CDR3 in amino acids: CASGRPQGLNTEAFF. CDR3 in DNA: TGTGCCAGCGGCCGTCCCCAGGGACTGAACACTGAAGCTTTCTTT.

Concerning this clone itself: The sample contains more than one DNA sequence encoding this CDR3. The chain carries TRBV28 and TRBJ2-7; D is uncertain. V lost 2 bases to trimming and J lost 3 bases, with 2 bases between them. This CDR3 has 11 residues. CDR1 is MDHEN, CDR2 SYDVKM, per germline. CDR3 sequence reads: CASSLGYEQYF. DNA for the CDR3: TGTGCCAGCAGTTTAGGCTACGAGCAGTACTTC.

This chain connects TRBV4-3 to TRBJ1-1; D possibly corresponds to TRBD1 (5 bases). Germline-derived CDR1 and CDR2 are LGHNA and YSLEER. The ends were cut back, 4 bases at V and 6 bases at J, with 21 bases in the middle. The CDR3 spans 16 residues. The CDR3 loop is CASSLDARARDAEAFF. CDR3 DNA: TGCGCCAGCAGCCTAGACGCTCGGGCCAGGGACGCTGAAGCTTTCTTT.

The V gene is TRBV2, the J gene TRBJ1-3, with TRBD1 identical over 8 bases. V lost 2 bases and J lost 6; bases outside the gene matches: 6. There are 15 residues in the CDR3. Looked up from germline, CDR1 is SNHLY and CDR2 is FYNNEI. The CDR3 spells CASSERDRSINTIYF. DNA of the CDR3: TGTGCCAGCAGTGAAAGGGACAGGTCTATAAACACCATATATTTT.

This clone appeared a single time. The junction departs from the called germline gene at one end, perhaps through a read error. The gene calls are TRBV7-7 and TRBJ1-1, with D hard to call. CDR3 length: 13 amino acids. Germline values: CDR1 SSHAT, CDR2 FNYEAQ (reference sequence). The CDR3 nucleotides read TGTGCTAGCAGCTCTAAAATGAACACTGAAGCTTTCTTT. Translation gives CASSSKMNTEAFF.

V gene TRBV6-5 combines with J gene TRBJ1-4; a weak D match, TRBD1 (6 bases). The CDR3 contains 14 residues. CDR1 and CDR2 from the germline V gene are MNHEY and SVGAGI. V was shortened by 5 bases and J by 7 bases, with 14 bases between the two germline ends. CDR3 protein: CASSKGDLGEKLFF. The CDR3 DNA is TGTGCCAGCAGTAAGGGGGACCTTGGTGAAAAACTGTTTTTT.

The genes are TRBV11-3 and TRBJ2-2; D may be TRBD2 (5 bases). The CDR3 sequence is 15 residues long. The V end was cut by 3 bases, the J end by 1 base, with 9 bases between. Germline V gene data show CDR1 as SGHNT and CDR2 as YENEEA. The CDR3 DNA reads as TGTGCCAGCAGCTTCGGCGGGCGGAACACCGGGGAGCTGTTTTTT. This sequence encodes CASSFGGRNTGELFF.

V usage is TRBV29-1 and J usage is TRBJ2-2; D possibly corresponds to TRBD1 (7 bases). The CDR3 totals 15 residues. V lost 4 bases and J lost 2, with 14 bases in between. Germline V lookup: CDR1 SQVTM, CDR2 ANQGSEA. CDR3 sequence: CSVGNQGGNTGELFF. DNA of the CDR3: TGCAGCGTTGGCAACCAGGGGGGCAACACCGGGGAGCTGTTTTTT.

J is TRBJ2-5 and V is TRBV5-1; 11 positions match TRBD2. The CDR3 contains 18 residues. Looked up from germline, CDR1 is SGHRS and CDR2 is YFSETQ. Germline trimming cut 0 bases from V and 4 bases from J; bases unmatched to any gene: 11. Here the CDR3 DNA reads TGCGCCAGCAGCTTGGGACCTAGCGGGGGGACCCGGGGAGAGACCCAGTACTTC. It yields the protein CASSLGPSGGTRGETQYF.

This chain joins TRBV28 and TRBJ1-1, with 9 positions matching TRBD1. Germline V lookup: CDR1 MDHEN, CDR2 SYDVKM. The CDR3 has 16 residues. V dropped 3 bases and J dropped 3; count of bases not matched to a gene: 8. The CDR3 spells CASSLVQGAGDTEAFF. The CDR3 DNA follows: TGTGCCAGCAGTTTGGTACAGGGGGCGGGGGACACTGAAGCTTTCTTT. The whole variable domain, filled in from reference TRBV28 and TRBJ1-1, reads DVKVTQSSRYLVKRTGEKVFLECVQDMDHENMFWYRQDPGLGLRLIYFSYDVKMKEKGDIPEGYSVSREKKERFSLILESASTNQTSMYLCASSLVQGAGDTEAFFGQGTRLTVV.

V gene TRBV28 combines with J gene TRBJ1-2; D is perhaps TRBD1 (6 bases). Germline CDR1 MDHEN, CDR2 SYDVKM. V was shortened by 4 bases and J by 8 bases, with 14 bases between the two germline ends. This CDR3 is built from 13 residues. CDR3 protein: CASSSPQGRGYTF. DNA for the CDR3: TGTGCCAGCAGTTCCCCACAGGGCAGAGGCTACACCTTC.